This note documents a single TCR beta chain sequence. This entry comes from a study of T cell responses to AZD1222 COVID-19 vaccine. The protocol was immunoSEQ multiplex PCR, while the TCRdb copy is restricted to in-frame clones and leaves out a portion. The profile shows 94,000 or so clones, roughly nine tenths of them singletons. The CDR3 spans 13 residues. V shed 7 bases and J shed 1 base, with 10 bases lying between them. The V gene's germline CDR1 is LGHNT and CDR2 FRNRAP. The sequence derives from an adult in good health. The chain has TRBV12-5 and TRBJ2-5; TRBD1 is a possible D gene (6 bases). This sample comprised peripheral blood, obtained on day 0 of AZD1222 vaccination. The CDR3 nucleotides read TGTGCTAGTGCGGCAGGGGTCCAAGAGACCCAGTACTTC. Its protein is CASAAGVQETQYF.